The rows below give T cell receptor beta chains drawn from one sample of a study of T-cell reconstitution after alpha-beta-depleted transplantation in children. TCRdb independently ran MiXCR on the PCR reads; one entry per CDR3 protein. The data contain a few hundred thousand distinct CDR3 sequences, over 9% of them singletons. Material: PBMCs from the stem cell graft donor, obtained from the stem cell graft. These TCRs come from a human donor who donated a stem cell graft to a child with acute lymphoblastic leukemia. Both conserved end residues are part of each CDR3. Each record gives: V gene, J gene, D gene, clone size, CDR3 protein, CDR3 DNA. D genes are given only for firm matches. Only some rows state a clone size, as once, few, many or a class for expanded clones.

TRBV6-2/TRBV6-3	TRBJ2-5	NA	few	CASSWDGPRETQYF	TGTGCCAGCAGTTGGGACGGTCCACGAGAGACCCAGTACTTC
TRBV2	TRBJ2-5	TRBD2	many	CASLGLASETQYF	TGTGCCAGCCTGGGACTAGCATCAGAGACCCAGTACTTC
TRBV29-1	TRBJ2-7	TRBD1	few	CSVLDRGGGEQYF	TGCAGCGTTCTAGACAGGGGTGGGGGCGAGCAGTACTTC
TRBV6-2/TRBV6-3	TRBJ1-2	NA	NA	CATQDGYYGYTF	TGTGCCACCCAGGACGGGTACTATGGCTACACCTTC
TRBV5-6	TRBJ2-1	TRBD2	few	CASSLGGRVNNEQFF	TGTGCCAGCAGCTTGGGCGGGAGGGTAAACAATGAGCAGTTCTTC
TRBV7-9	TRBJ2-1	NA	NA	CASSGGYNNEQFF	TGTGCCAGCAGCGGGGGATATAACAATGAGCAGTTCTTC
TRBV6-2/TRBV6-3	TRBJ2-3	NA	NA	CASSGGVGADTQYF	TGTGCCAGCAGCGGAGGGGTTGGCGCAGATACGCAGTATTTT
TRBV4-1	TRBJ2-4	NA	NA	CASSQGSARGPKNIQYF	TGCGCCAGCAGCCAAGGTAGTGCCAGGGGACCCAAAAACATTCAGTACTTC
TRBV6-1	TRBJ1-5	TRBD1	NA	CATTGVSNQAQHF	TGTGCCACTACAGGGGTTAGCAATCAGGCCCAGCATTTT
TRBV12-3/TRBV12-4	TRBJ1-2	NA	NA	CASSLGGAQNYGYTF	TGTGCCAGCAGTTTAGGGGGGGCCCAAAACTATGGCTACACCTTC
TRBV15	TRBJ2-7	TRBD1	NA	CATSRDLGQGSDEQYF	TGTGCCACCAGCAGAGACCTCGGACAGGGGTCCGACGAGCAGTACTTC
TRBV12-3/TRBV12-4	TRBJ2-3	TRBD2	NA	CASSSIPLAITDTQYF	TGTGCCAGCAGTTCTATCCCACTAGCGATCACAGATACGCAGTATTTT
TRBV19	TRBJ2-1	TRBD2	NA	CASNSLAGPSYNEQFF	TGTGCCAGTAACTCTCTAGCGGGACCCTCCTACAATGAGCAGTTCTTC
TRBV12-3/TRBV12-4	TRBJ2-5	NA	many	CASSKTRIQETQYF	TGTGCCAGCAGTAAGACTAGGATTCAAGAGACCCAGTACTTC
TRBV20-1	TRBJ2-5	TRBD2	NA	CSASWTSRTQYF	TGCAGTGCTTCCTGGACTAGCAGGACCCAGTACTTC
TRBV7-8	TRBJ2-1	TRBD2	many	CASSLLAGGPSSYNEQFF	TGTGCCAGCAGCCTACTAGCGGGAGGGCCCAGTTCCTACAATGAGCAGTTCTTC
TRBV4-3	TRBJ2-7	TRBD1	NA	CASSQGQGASYEQYF	TGCGCCAGCAGCCAAGGGCAGGGGGCCTCCTACGAGCAGTACTTC
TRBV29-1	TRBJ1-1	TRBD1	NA	CSVGGQAGTEAFF	TGCAGCGTTGGCGGACAGGCGGGCACTGAAGCTTTCTTT
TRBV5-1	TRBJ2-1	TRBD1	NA	CASSLGDRANEQFF	TGCGCCAGCAGCTTGGGGGACAGGGCTAATGAGCAGTTCTTC
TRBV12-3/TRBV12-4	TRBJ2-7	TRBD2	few	CASRTTSEYSYEQYF	TGTGCCAGCAGAACGACTAGCGAGTACTCCTACGAGCAGTACTTC
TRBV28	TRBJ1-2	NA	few	CASTLRDLRGYTF	TGTGCCAGCACCTTACGCGATTTGCGAGGCTACACCTTC
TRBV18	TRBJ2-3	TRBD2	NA	CASSPRVAGGSTDTQYF	TGTGCCAGCTCACCACGCGTAGCGGGAGGGAGCACAGATACGCAGTATTTT
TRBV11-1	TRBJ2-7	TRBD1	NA	CASSPTWTGTVMPSWEQYF	TGTGCCAGCAGCCCTACCTGGACAGGAACGGTAATGCCGAGTTGGGAGCAGTACTTC
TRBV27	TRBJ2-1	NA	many	CASSFGGPDNEQFF	TGTGCCAGCAGTTTTGGGGGGCCGGACAATGAGCAGTTCTTC
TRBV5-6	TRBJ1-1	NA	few	CASSLQRVNTEAFF	TGTGCCAGCAGCTTGCAAAGGGTGAACACTGAAGCTTTCTTT
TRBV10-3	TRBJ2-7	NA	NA	CAIGPRSYEQYF	TGTGCCATCGGTCCGAGGAGCTACGAGCAGTACTTC
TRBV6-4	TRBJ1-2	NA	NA	CASSDGGQSHLGYTF	TGTGCCAGCAGTGATGGAGGCCAAAGCCACCTTGGCTACACCTTC
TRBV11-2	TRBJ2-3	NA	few	CASSQRLFKGSGDTQYF	TGTGCCAGCAGTCAAAGGTTGTTTAAGGGATCCGGAGATACGCAGTATTTT
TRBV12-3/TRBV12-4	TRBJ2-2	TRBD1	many	CASRPGTATGELFF	TGTGCCAGCAGACCCGGGACAGCCACCGGGGAGCTGTTTTTT
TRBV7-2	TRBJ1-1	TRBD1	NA	CASSPWTGLVNTEAFF	TGTGCCAGCAGCCCATGGACAGGGTTGGTGAACACTGAAGCTTTCTTT
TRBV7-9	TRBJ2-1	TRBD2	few	CASAGEAHSYNEQFF	TGTGCCAGCGCGGGGGAAGCGCACTCCTACAATGAGCAGTTCTTC
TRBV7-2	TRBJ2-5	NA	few	CASSRGPGAGEETQYF	TGTGCCAGCAGCCGTGGTCCGGGTGCCGGGGAGGAGACCCAGTACTTC
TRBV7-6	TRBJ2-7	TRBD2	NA	CASSLAPAGANEQYF	TGTGCCAGCAGCTTAGCCCCAGCGGGAGCAAACGAGCAGTACTTC
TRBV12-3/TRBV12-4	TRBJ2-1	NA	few	CASSLSFRGDEQFF	TGTGCCAGCAGTTTAAGTTTTAGGGGAGATGAGCAGTTCTTC
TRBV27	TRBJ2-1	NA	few	CASSLSRFNEQFF	TGTGCCAGCAGTTTATCCAGATTCAATGAGCAGTTCTTC
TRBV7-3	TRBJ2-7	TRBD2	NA	CASSLTSGTRLYF	TGTGCCAGCAGCTTAACGTCCGGGACTAGATTGTACTTC
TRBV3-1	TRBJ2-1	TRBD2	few	CASSQDLGRGSSSYNEQFF	TGTGCCTCCTCCCAAGATTTAGGGCGCGGGAGCAGCTCCTACAATGAGCAGTTCTTC
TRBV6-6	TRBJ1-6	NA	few	CASRDKNSPLHF	TGTGCCAGCAGGGACAAAAATTCACCCCTCCACTTT
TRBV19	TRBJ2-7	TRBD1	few	CASSLGTGVGYEQYF	TGTGCCAGTAGTCTAGGGACAGGGGTAGGCTACGAGCAGTACTTC
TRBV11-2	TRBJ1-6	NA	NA	CASSLATGPANSPLHF	TGTGCCAGCAGCTTAGCCACGGGACCAGCGAATTCACCCCTCCACTTT
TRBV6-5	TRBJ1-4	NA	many	CASSYSSTGEKLFF	TGTGCCAGCAGTTACTCCTCCACCGGGGAAAAACTGTTTTTT